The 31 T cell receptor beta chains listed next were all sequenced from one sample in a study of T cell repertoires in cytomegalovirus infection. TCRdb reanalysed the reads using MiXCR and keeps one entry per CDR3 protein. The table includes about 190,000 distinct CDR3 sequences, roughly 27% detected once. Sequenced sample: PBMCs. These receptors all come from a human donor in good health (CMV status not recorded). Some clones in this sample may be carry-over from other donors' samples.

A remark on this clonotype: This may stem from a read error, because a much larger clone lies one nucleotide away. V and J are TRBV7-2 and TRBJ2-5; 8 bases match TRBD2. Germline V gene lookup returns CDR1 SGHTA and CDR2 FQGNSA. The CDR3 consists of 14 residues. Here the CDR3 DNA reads TGTCCCAGCAGCTCCCAGCGGGGGAGGGAGACCCAGTACTTC. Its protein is CPSSSQRGRETQYF.

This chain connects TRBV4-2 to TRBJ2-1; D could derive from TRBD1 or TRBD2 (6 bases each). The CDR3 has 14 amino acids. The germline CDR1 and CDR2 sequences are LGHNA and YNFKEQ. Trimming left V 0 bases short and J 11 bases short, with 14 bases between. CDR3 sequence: CASSQENRGGKQFF. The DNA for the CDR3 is TGTGCCAGCAGCCAAGAAAATCGAGGGGGGAAGCAGTTCTTC.

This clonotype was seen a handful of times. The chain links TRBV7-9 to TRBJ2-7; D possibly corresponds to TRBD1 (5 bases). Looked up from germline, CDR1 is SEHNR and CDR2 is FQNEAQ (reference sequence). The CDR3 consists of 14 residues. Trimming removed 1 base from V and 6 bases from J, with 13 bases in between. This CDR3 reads CASSLDSGWAEQYF. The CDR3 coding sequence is TGTGCCAGCAGCTTAGACTCAGGGTGGGCCGAGCAGTACTTC. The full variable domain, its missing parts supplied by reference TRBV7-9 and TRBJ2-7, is DTGVSQNPRHKITKRGQNVTFRCDPISEHNRLYWYRQTLGQGPEFLTYFQNEAQLEKSRLLSDRFSAERPKGSFSTLEIQRTEQGDSAMYLCASSLDSGWAEQYFGPGTRLTVT.

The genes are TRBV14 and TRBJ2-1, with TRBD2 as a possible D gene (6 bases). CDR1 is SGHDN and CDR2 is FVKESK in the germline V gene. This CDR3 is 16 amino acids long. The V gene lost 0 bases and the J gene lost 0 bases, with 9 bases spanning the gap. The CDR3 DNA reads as TGTGCCAGCAGCCAAGAGACGACTAGCTCCTACAATGAGCAGTTCTTC. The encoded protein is CASSQETTSSYNEQFF. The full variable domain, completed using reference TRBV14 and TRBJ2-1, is EAGVTQFPSHSVIEKGQTVTLRCDPISGHDNLYWYRRVMGKEIKFLLHFVKESKQDESGMPNNRFLAERTGGTYSTLKVQPAELEDSGVYFCASSQETTSSYNEQFFGPGTRLTVL.

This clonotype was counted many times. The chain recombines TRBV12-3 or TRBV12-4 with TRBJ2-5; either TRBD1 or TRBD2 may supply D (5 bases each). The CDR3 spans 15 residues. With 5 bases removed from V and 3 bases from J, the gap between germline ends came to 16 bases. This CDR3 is CASSLPGPRKETQYF. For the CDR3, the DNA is TGTGCCAGCAGTCTTCCGGGACCCAGGAAAGAGACCCAGTACTTC.

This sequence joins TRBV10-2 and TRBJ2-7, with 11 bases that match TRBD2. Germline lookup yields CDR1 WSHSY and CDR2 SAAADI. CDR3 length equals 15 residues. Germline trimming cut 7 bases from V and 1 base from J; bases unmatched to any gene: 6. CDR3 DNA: TGCGCCAGCACCGAGAGGACTAGCGGGTCCTACGAGCAGTACTTC. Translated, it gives CASTERTSGSYEQYF.

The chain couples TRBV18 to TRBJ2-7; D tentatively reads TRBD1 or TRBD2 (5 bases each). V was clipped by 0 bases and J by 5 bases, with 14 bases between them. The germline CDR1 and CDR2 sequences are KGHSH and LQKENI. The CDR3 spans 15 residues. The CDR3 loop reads CASSPPGVGTDEQYF. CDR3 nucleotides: TGTGCCAGCTCACCACCGGGTGTAGGGACCGACGAGCAGTACTTC. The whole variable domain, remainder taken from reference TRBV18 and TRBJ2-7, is NAGVMQNPRHLVRRRGQEARLRCSPMKGHSHVYWYRQLPEEGLKFMVYLQKENIIDESGMPKERFSAEFPKEGPSILRIQQVVRGDSAAYFCASSPPGVGTDEQYFGPGTRLTVT.

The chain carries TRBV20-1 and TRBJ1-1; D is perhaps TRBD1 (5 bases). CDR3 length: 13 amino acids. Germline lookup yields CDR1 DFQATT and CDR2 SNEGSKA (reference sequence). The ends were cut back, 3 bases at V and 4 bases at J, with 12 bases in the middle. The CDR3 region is CSARVQGSTEAFF. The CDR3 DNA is TGCAGTGCTAGGGTCCAGGGTAGCACTGAAGCTTTCTTT.

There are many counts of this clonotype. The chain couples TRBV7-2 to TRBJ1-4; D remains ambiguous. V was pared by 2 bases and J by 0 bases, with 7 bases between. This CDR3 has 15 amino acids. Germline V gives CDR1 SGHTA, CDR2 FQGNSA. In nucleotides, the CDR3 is TGTGCCAGCAGCTTAAATTTTGCAACTAATGAAAAACTGTTTTTT. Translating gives CASSLNFATNEKLFF. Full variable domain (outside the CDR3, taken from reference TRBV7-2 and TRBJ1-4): GAGVSQSPSNKVTEKGKDVELRCDPISGHTALYWYRQSLGQGLEFLIYFQGNSAPDKSGLPSDRFSAERTGGSVSTLTIQRTQQEDSAVYLCASSLNFATNEKLFFGSGTQLSVL.

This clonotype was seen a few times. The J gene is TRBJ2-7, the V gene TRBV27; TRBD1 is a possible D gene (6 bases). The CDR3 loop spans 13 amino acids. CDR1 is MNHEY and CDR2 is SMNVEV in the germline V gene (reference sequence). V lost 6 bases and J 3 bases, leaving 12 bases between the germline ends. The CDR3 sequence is CASSVGQSYEQYF. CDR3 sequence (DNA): TGTGCCAGCAGCGTCGGACAGAGCTACGAGCAGTACTTC.

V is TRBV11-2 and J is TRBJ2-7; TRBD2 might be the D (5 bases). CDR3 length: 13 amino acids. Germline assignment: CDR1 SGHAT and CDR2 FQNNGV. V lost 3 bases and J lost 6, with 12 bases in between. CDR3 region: CASSLIREAEQYF. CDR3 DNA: TGTGCCAGCAGCTTGATTCGGGAAGCCGAGCAGTACTTC.

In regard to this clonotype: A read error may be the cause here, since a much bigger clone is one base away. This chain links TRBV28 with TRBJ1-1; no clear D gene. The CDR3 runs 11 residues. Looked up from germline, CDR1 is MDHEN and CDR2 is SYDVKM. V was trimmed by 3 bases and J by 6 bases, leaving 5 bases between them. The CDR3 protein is CASSFEAEAFF. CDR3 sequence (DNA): TGTGCCAGCAGTTTTGAGGCTGAAGCTTTCTTT.

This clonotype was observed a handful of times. CDR3 nucleotide sequence: TGTGCCAGCAGGGAACCGGGACTCAACACCGGGGAGCTGTTTTTT. It encodes CASREPGLNTGELFF. This chain links TRBV12-3 or TRBV12-4 with TRBJ2-2; D possibly corresponds to TRBD2 (6 bases). This CDR3 is built from 15 residues. The V end lost 6 bases, the J end lost 2 bases, and 13 bases lay between the germline ends.

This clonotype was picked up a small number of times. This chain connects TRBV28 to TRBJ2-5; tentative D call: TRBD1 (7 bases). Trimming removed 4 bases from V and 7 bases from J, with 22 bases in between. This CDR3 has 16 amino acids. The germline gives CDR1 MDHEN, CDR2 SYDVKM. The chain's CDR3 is CASSSLWQGGTGTQYF. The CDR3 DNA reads TGTGCCAGCAGTTCCCTGTGGCAGGGGGGTACGGGGACCCAGTACTTC.

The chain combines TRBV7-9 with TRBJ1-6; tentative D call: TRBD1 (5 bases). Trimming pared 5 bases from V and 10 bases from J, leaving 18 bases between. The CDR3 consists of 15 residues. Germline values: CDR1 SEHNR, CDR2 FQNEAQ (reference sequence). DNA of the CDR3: TGTGCCAGCAGCCCCGCCGGGAGGGGCCAGTCACCCCTCCACTTT. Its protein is CASSPAGRGQSPLHF.

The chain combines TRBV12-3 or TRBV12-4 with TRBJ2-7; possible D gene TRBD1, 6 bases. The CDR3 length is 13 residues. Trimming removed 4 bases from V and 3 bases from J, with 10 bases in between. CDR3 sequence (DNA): TGTGCCAGCAGTTCAAACAGGGACTACGAGCAGTACTTC. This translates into CASSSNRDYEQYF.

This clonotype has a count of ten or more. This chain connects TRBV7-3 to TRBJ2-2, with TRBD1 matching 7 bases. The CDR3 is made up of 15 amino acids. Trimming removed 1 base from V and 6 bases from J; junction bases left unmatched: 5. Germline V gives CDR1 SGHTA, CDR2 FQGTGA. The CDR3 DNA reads TGTGCCAGCAGCTTAAAAGGGGGCGGCTCCGGGGAGCTGTTTTTT. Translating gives CASSLKGGGSGELFF.

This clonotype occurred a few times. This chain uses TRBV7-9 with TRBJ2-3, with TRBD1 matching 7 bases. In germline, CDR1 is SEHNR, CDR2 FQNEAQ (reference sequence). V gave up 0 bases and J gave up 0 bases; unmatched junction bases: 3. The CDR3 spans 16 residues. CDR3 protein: CASSLAGTVSTDTQYF. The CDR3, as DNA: TGTGCCAGCAGCTTAGCAGGGACAGTGAGCACAGATACGCAGTATTTT.

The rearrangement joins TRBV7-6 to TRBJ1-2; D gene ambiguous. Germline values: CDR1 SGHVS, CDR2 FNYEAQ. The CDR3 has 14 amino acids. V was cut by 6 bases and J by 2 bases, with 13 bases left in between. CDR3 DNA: TGTGCCAGCAGTCCAGCGGAAGAAAACTATGGCTACACCTTC. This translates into CASSPAEENYGYTF.

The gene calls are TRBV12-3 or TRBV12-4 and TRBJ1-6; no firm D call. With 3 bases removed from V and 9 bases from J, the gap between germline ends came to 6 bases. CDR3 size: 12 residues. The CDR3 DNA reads TGTGCCAGCAGTTTCTGGAGTTCACCCCTCCACTTT. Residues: CASSFWSSPLHF.

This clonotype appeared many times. DNA of the CDR3: TGTGCCAGCAGCGGTCCCGTGGGCACTGAAGCTTTCTTT. It codes for CASSGPVGTEAFF. The chain has TRBV7-3 and TRBJ1-1, with D unclear. The CDR3 spans 13 residues. Trimming stripped 5 bases from V and 4 bases from J, with 11 bases between. CDR1 SGHTA and CDR2 FQGTGA come from the germline V gene.

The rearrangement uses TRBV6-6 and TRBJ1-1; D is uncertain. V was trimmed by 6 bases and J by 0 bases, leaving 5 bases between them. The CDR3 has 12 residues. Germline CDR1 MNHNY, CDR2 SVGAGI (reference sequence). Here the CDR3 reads CASSAVNTEAFF. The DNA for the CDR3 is TGTGCCAGCAGCGCGGTGAACACTGAAGCTTTCTTT.

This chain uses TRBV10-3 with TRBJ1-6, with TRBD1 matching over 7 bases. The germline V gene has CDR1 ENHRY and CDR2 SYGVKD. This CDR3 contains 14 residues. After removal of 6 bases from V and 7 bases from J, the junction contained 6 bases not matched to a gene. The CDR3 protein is CAIRGTEDNSPLHF. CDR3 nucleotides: TGTGCCATCAGAGGGACAGAGGACAATTCACCCCTCCACTTT.

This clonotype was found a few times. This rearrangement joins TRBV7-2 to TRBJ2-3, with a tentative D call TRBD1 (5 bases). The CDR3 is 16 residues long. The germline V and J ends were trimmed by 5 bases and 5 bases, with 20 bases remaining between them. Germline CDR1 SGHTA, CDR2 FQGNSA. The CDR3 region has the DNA TGTGCCAGCAGCCTAGGGCGGCGGCAGGGCATAGATACGCAGTATTTT. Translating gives CASSLGRRQGIDTQYF.

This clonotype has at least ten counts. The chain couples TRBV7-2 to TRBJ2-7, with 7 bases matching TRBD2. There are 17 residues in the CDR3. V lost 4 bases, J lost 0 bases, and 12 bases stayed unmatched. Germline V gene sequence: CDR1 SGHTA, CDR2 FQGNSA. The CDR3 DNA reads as TGTGCCAGCAGCTCTTACCCCCTAGCGGACAACTCCTACGAGCAGTACTTC. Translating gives CASSSYPLADNSYEQYF. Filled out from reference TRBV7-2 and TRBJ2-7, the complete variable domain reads GAGVSQSPSNKVTEKGKDVELRCDPISGHTALYWYRQSLGQGLEFLIYFQGNSAPDKSGLPSDRFSAERTGGSVSTLTIQRTQQEDSAVYLCASSSYPLADNSYEQYFGPGTRLTVT.

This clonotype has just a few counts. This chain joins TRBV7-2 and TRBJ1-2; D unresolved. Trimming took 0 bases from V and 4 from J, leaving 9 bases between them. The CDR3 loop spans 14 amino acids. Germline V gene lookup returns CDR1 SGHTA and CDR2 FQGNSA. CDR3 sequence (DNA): TGTGCCAGCAGCTTAGCGCCGATAAGCTATGGCTACACCTTC. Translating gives CASSLAPISYGYTF.

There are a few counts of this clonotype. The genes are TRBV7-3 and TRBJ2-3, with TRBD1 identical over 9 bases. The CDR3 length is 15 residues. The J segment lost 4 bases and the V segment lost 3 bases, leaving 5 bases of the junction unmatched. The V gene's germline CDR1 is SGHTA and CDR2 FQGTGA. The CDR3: CASSLTGGPADTQYF. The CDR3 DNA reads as TGTGCCAGCAGCTTGACAGGGGGACCGGCAGATACGCAGTATTTT.

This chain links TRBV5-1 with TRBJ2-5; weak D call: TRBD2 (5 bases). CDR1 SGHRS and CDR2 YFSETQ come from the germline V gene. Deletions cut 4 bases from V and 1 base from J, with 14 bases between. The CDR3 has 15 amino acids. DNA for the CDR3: TGCGCCAGCAGCCCTGATCCCGGGGTCCAAGAGACCCAGTACTTC. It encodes CASSPDPGVQETQYF.

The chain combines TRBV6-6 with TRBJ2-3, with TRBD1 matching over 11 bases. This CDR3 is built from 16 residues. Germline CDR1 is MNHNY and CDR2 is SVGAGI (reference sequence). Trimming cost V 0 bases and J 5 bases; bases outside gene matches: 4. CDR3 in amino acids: CASSYSGTGGEDTQYF. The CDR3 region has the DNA TGTGCCAGCAGTTACTCTGGGACAGGGGGAGAAGATACGCAGTATTTT.

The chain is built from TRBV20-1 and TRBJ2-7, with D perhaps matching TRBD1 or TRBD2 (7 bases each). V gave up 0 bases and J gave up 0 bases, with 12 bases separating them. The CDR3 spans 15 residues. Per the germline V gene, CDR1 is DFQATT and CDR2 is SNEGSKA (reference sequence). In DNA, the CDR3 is TGCAGTGCTAGAGATCAGGGGGGGATCTCCTACGAGCAGTACTTC. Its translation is CSARDQGGISYEQYF.

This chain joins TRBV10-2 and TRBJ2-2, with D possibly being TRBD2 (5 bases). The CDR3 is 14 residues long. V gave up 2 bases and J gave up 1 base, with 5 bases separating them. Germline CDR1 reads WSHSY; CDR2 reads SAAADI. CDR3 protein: CASSEEGNTGELFF. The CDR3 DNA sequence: TGCGCCAGCAGTGAGGAGGGGAACACCGGGGAGCTGTTTTTT.